The 8 T cell receptor beta chains given below trace back to one sample, sequenced in a study of shared clonotypes between healthy human individuals. Data came from immunoSEQ multiplex PCR; TCRdb stores just in-frame clones and leaves some out. This sample has over a million clones, with approximately 97% found just once. Input material: naive CD4+ T cells sorted from blood. The sample's subset: CD45RA+ positively selected. These TCRs come from a man between 25 and 39 years old in good health.

V usage is TRBV7-8 and J usage is TRBJ2-7, with no clear D. CDR3 length: 14 residues. From germline, CDR1 is SGHVS and CDR2 FQNEAQ. Trimming shortened V by 2 bases and J by 0 bases, and 8 bases separated the two germline ends. The CDR3 loop reads CASSLTSPSYEQYF. CDR3 DNA sequence: TGTGCCAGCAGCTTAACCAGCCCCTCCTACGAGCAGTACTTC.

The gene calls are TRBV18 and TRBJ2-1, with TRBD2 as a possible D gene (6 bases). CDR3 length: 14 residues. V lost 4 bases to trimming and J lost 3 bases, with 10 bases between them. Per the germline V gene, CDR1 is KGHSH and CDR2 is LQKENI. The DNA of the CDR3 is TGTGCCAGCTCACTTAGCGGAGTCTACAATGAGCAGTTCTTC. Its translation: CASSLSGVYNEQFF.

V is TRBV7-2 and J is TRBJ2-7, with 11 nucleotides matching TRBD2. Germline V gene lookup returns CDR1 SGHTA and CDR2 FQGNSA. V lost 4 bases, J lost 2 bases, and 4 bases stayed unmatched. The CDR3 consists of 15 residues. In DNA form, the CDR3 reads TGTGCCAGCAGCTCCCATAGCGGGGGGGCCTACGAGCAGTACTTC. Translated: CASSSHSGGAYEQYF.

The chain joins TRBV28 to TRBJ2-7; perhaps TRBD2 as D (5 bases). Germline V gene sequence: CDR1 MDHEN, CDR2 SYDVKM. V gave up 3 bases and J gave up 1 base, with 25 bases separating them. CDR3 length: 19 amino acids. The CDR3 reads CASSFFLAVEKGSSYEQYF. CDR3 sequence (DNA): TGTGCCAGCAGTTTTTTTCTTGCGGTCGAAAAAGGGAGTTCCTACGAGCAGTACTTC.

The gene calls are TRBV5-4 and TRBJ1-1; TRBD1 agrees at 7 bases. Germline CDR1 SGHNT, CDR2 YYREEE (reference sequence). The CDR3 contains 15 residues. Trimming took 0 bases from V and 6 from J; bases not matched to a gene: 8. This chain's CDR3 is CASSLEGASGAEAFF. The CDR3 DNA is TGTGCCAGCAGCTTGGAGGGGGCCTCGGGTGCTGAAGCTTTCTTT.

The rearrangement joins TRBV19 to TRBJ2-2; 12 nucleotides line up with TRBD2. Germline V gene lookup returns CDR1 LNHDA and CDR2 SQIVND (reference sequence). The J segment lost 1 base and the V segment lost 1 base, leaving 7 bases of the junction unmatched. This CDR3 is 19 amino acids long. CDR3 sequence: CASSIGPSGRAVNTGELFF. The CDR3 nucleotides are TGTGCCAGTAGTATAGGGCCTAGCGGGAGGGCCGTGAACACCGGGGAGCTGTTTTTT.

The chain joins TRBV9 to TRBJ2-3, with 8 bases aligning to TRBD2. Per the germline V gene, CDR1 is SGDLS and CDR2 is YYNGEE. The CDR3 extends over 15 amino acids. The V and J ends lost 0 bases and 5 bases, in that order; junction bases with no gene match: 5. In DNA, the CDR3 is TGTGCCAGCAGCGTAGAGAGCGGGAGAGGAGATACGCAGTATTTT. Amino acid sequence: CASSVESGRGDTQYF.

As to this clone: Different DNA sequences within this sample yield the same CDR3. CDR3 DNA sequence: TGTGCCAGCAGCTTGCGTAGGTCCTACAATGAGCAGTTCTTC. This translates into CASSLRRSYNEQFF. This chain connects TRBV7-2 to TRBJ2-1; D is undetermined. Trimming stripped 3 bases from V and 1 base from J, with 7 bases between. This CDR3 has 14 amino acids. CDR1 and CDR2 (germline): SGHTA, FQGNSA.